The entry below describes one T cell receptor beta chain. Its matching antigen is unknown. V lost 6 bases to trimming and J lost 3 bases, with 14 bases between them. The CDR3 is made up of 14 amino acids. Germline CDR1 is MDHEN and CDR2 is SYDVKM. This record comes from a study of cytotoxic CD8 clonotypes in ibrutinib-treated CLL. Looking at the study overall: Averaging across samples gave approximately 250,000 productive templates and around 100,000 productive rearrangements. Findings of the study overall: Baseline levels of clonality went above those of age-matched healthy donors and moved with circulating CD8+ T-cell counts. For progressing versus sustained-remission patients, sampling times were not the same.

Sequencing was designed to attain a depth spanning 1 in 200,000 to 1 in 1 million T cells. The repertoire was sequenced with immunoSEQ multiplex PCR; TCRdb's copy has only in-frame clones and lacks some. The sample yields roughly 180,000 clones, around 70% seen once. The TCR originated in a human donor with chronic lymphocytic leukemia. The sample here was PBMCs, taken after 24 months of ibrutinib treatment. The chain links TRBV28 to TRBJ1-2, with D unclear. The CDR3 loop is CASREVPADYGYTF. CDR3 in DNA: TGTGCCAGCAGAGAGGTCCCGGCGGACTATGGCTACACCTTC.